Here is one T cell receptor (beta chain) with its context. The target of this receptor is not known. There are no base qualities to consult, and no much larger clone falls within one base. Libraries came from the immunoSEQ multiplex PCR assay. A mixture of 60 forward primers for TCR Vbeta segments and 13 reverse primers for TCR Jbeta segments was used in the multiplex PCR. The CDR3 region of rearranged TCR beta genes was amplified from genomic DNA by a multiplex PCR assay. The Illumina HiSeq System was used to sequence the amplified TCR beta libraries as 87-base-pair reads. Concerning the study's data processing: In a later analysis, 77 million or so unique TCR beta chains were counted across the roughly 610 repertoires, and around 10 million of these chains were shared by at least two donors. Raw reads were error-corrected and collapsed into unique sequences by a nearest-neighbor algorithm in which closely related sequences were merged to remove PCR and sequencing errors. To assign V, D and J gene segments, CDR3 sequences were aligned to IMGT reference sequences. For a sequence to be retained, a match of at least six nucleotides was required to both a V gene segment and a J gene segment. Rearrangements were called productive when the CDR3 lacked stop codons and stayed in frame with V and J; all others were non-productive. Following IMGT convention, CDR3 was defined as the stretch from the second conserved V-encoded cysteine up to the conserved J-encoded phenylalanine. In an earlier analysis of just under 600 of the donors, sequences lacking an unambiguous match to a single V gene segment were excluded. In an earlier analysis of approximately 500 of the donors, a V segment was called functional when productive rearrangements were above 56.7%, and segregating when the standard deviation between donors exceeded 5%. A statistical classification framework was built for diagnosing cytomegalovirus status from the catalog of TCR beta chain sequences. In a later analysis, TCR nucleotide sequences were compared against IMGT/GENE-DB human TR gene sequences so that V and J genes could be assigned. Using the TCRdist pipeline, a later analysis assigned CDR3 sequences along with most-parsimonious VDJ recombination scenarios. In a later analysis, each TCR beta chain was defined by its CDR3 amino acid sequence together with its V-gene family, and reads lacking a unique V-gene family were excluded. In a later analysis, approximately 590 highly shared, low-generation-probability nucleotide sequences were removed to address suspected cross-contamination and a sequencing artifact. In a later analysis, a clonal expansion index was calculated for each public chain from normalized within-repertoire ranks of inferred template counts. Generation probabilities in a later analysis came from a VDJ recombination model fitted to out-of-frame rearrangements, and those results were checked against IGoR. In a later analysis, TCR-TCR, TCR-HLA and TCR-CMV co-occurrence was scored with hypergeometric tests, and a repertoire-size bias correction was applied to TCR pairs. To estimate false discovery rates, a later analysis permuted the HLA or CMV assignments 20 times. In a later analysis, co-occurring TCRs were grouped using DBSCAN, with TCRdist sequence similarity added in when clustering inside HLA-allele-positive subsets. Co-occurrence clustering excluded repertoires with fewer than 30,000 or more than 120,000 public chains, plus five with anomalous nucleotide sharing. TCRdb retrieved this table from immuneACCESS and kept in-frame rearrangements only. Not all clones are present; in checked studies, unresolved V genes account for under half, and no reason is known for the remainder. The V and J calls and clone size are taken from that table; D and trimming were inferred from the DNA. For this sample the table gives 98,000 or so clones, of which more than 75% were detected only once. The ten largest make up approximately 2% of the sample.

The cohort consisted of 650 to 850 healthy bone marrow donors. At the time of sampling, every cohort member was nominally healthy, though immune exposures that went unrecorded were likely present. The donor tested CMV seronegative, placing the donor among the 350 or so seronegative members of the cohort. Every donor gave a peripheral blood sample, and the peripheral blood mononuclear cells from that sample were used for TCR beta sequencing. Genomic DNA was extracted from the blood cell samples with the Qiagen DNeasy Blood Extraction Kit. These data come from a study of cytomegalovirus exposure and HLA in healthy donors (TCRdb year 2017). Some background on the complete study: According to an earlier analysis of 587 of the donors, about 179 million T cells yielded roughly 100 million unique TCR beta sequences and 250 to 350 Gb of sequence data. Approximately 310 gigabases of sequencing data and 80 million or so unique TCR sequences were included in an early release covering under 650 HLA-typed donors. Of the roughly 400 genotyped donors, approximately 82% fell in the genetic ancestry cluster associated with self-reported Caucasian donors. The study was designed to test whether signatures of past pathogen exposure could be identified by cataloging public T cell receptors. The T cell repertoires of roughly 660 subjects were profiled by immunosequencing and related to cytomegalovirus serostatus. Along with the approximately 670-subject first cohort, a separate validation cohort of 120 different subjects was used. To predict cytomegalovirus infection status, the study combined high-throughput TCR immunosequencing, statistical association of individual TCRs with disease status, and machine learning. A later analysis re-analyzed previously published TCR beta repertoires from roughly 600 donors and added high-resolution HLA genotyping to study TCR occurrence patterns. Rather than using new phenotypic data, the later analysis identified candidate immune exposures from TCR beta sequences and from how often those sequences occurred across donors. An earlier analysis of approximately 500 of the donors applied high-throughput TCR beta sequencing to assess whether each TCR beta V gene segment acted as functional or pseudogenic. Donor age, sex, ethnicity and CMV serostatus were compiled together with the repertoire data. In a later genetic analysis, genome-wide SNP genotypes for about three fifths of the roughly 670 donors were used, and that subset was treated as a discovery cohort. Every repertoire in the discovery cohort had been generated on one and the same sequencing platform. Both class I and class II loci were covered by HLA typing, at four-digit resolution. The number of typed donors differed by locus: 629-630 for A, B, C, DRB1 and DQB1; approximately 540 for DQA1; about 600 for DPA1; and approximately 450 for DPB1. A handful of DR-DQ haplotypes were handled as single units for association and clustering because linkage in the cohort was strong. Among 398 genotyped donors of the cohort, an average of about 220,000 unique TCR beta nucleotide sequences was sequenced per donor, of which about 19% were non-productive.

Overall study outcomes, separate from this receptor: Sequencing depth was assumed to be roughly uniform across donors in the presence/absence analyses, though that assumption may not hold. Because counts were too low, fewer than 20 rarely observed V segments, including chromosome 9 orphons, were excluded from the earlier analysis of around 590 of the donors. Because HLA typing was missing for some donors at each locus, association tests included only the typed subset. In a later analysis, most CMV-associated TCR beta chains were found to appear HLA-restricted, with HLA associations seemingly driven largely by CMV exposure. In a later genetic analysis, a missense DCLRE1C variant was associated with V-gene and J-gene trimming of TCR beta chains, and the association was replicated in an independent cohort. Specific HLA alleles were associated with about 17,000 TCR beta sequences at a false discovery rate of 0.05 in a later analysis. In the study, 150 to 200 TCR beta chains were listed as associated with cytomegalovirus. Strong co-occurrence of HLA alleles, especially DR and DQ, made assigning TCR associations to individual alleles difficult. Correlated functional status among segregating V segments might be attributable to linkage disequilibrium, but an unknown experimental factor could not be ruled out. A later analysis found that HLA-associated TCR beta chains were more clonally expanded and had lower generation probabilities than equally common non-associated chains. For the cohort, immune exposure information was limited to CMV serostatus. In an earlier analysis of fewer than 750 of the donors, most TCR beta V segments were observed in productive rearrangements about 87% or about 30% of the time, broadly matching IMGT annotations. Several of the top co-occurrence clusters appeared to be linked to parvovirus B19, influenza, CMV and Epstein-Barr virus, according to a later analysis. Most TCR sequences were seen in very few donors, while some public TCRs were found in many individuals. According to the authors, the approach could potentially be generalized to other disease states and immunological phenotypes. This cohort had only TCR beta chains sequenced, and the lack of alpha or paired-chain data limited which features could be detected. A later analysis found that TCR association rates varied across HLA loci, with DRB1 alleles showing the most associated TCRs and HLA-C alleles the fewest. In vitro tests confirmed that a few of the cytomegalovirus-associated TCR beta chains recognize cytomegalovirus antigens. A further reported finding was that TCR beta sequences accurately predicted the HLA-A and HLA-B alleles for most subjects in the first cohort. The classifier was reported to diagnose cytomegalovirus status with high specificity and sensitivity in both the original cohort and the validation cohort. Some IMGT-functional V segments, including TRBV6-2 and TRBV6-3, could not be told apart with the 87-base-pair reads, so those segments were excluded. In a later genetic analysis, fewer N-insertions in productive TCRs were reported among donors in an Asian-associated ancestry cluster than the roughly 700-donor mean. A cluster of highly shared sequence variants was judged likely to be a technical artifact of the sequencing pipeline.

The CDR3 has 13 amino acids, counting the end cysteine and phenylalanine. The entry retains the CDR3 DNA only, 39 bases that are in frame from base 1. Relative to germline, V is 4 bases shorter and J is 2 bases shorter, with 8 bases between their ends. Reading the germline V gene (reference sequence) gives CDR1 MNHEY and CDR2 SMNVEV. The sequence derives from a woman between 35 and 50 years old in good health and CMV-seronegative. Recombination connected TRBV27 to TRBJ1-2; confidence is insufficient to name the D gene. What was sequenced was PBMCs. The bases read TGTGCCAGCAGTTACCCCAGGAACTATGGCTACACCTTC. Translated, it reads CASSYPRNYGYTF.